The entry below gives a single T cell receptor (beta chain) sequence along with its context. This sample stems from a study of blood T cell repertoires in COVID-19. Study at large: Samples taken during acute and convalescent COVID-19 were collected in the United States, Italy and Spain. PBMCs, B-cell-depleted T cells, or T cells provided the cDNA or gDNA that made up the material.

Source study methods: Estimation of nucleated cell counts relied on the amplification of reference gene primers. Repertoires were generated with immunoSEQ multiplex PCR, while TCRdb's copy carries only in-frame clones and drops some. V and J calls and clone size are given by that table; D and trimming were obtained from the DNA. The sample lists 200,000 to 250,000 clones, just over 85% occurring once. This CDR3 spans 16 amino acids. The V gene lost 4 bases and the J gene lost 8 bases, with 23 bases spanning the gap. CDR1 and CDR2 (germline): WNHNN, SYGVQD (reference sequence). The material sequenced was peripheral blood. The TCR sequence derives from a man aged 45 to 65 with acute or convalescent COVID-19. The chain joins TRBV10-1 to TRBJ1-2; tentatively, D is TRBD1 (6 bases). CDR3 loop: CASSVGGQTITIGYTF. The CDR3 DNA is TGCGCCAGCAGTGTTGGAGGACAGACTATAACTATCGGCTACACCTTC.